Presented here are 20 T cell receptor beta chains from one specimen sequenced in a study of cytomegalovirus exposure and HLA in healthy donors. Clones were read by immunoSEQ multiplex PCR, and TCRdb kept only the in-frame ones, dropping some. The table shows 120,000 to 150,000 clones, with 85% to 90% occurring only once. Sequencing was performed on PBMCs. Source of these receptors: a man aged 18-30 years in good health and CMV-seropositive.

The V gene is TRBV25-1, the J gene TRBJ1-4; D remains ambiguous. Trimming shortened V by 4 bases and J by 7 bases, and 16 bases separated the two germline ends. CDR1 and CDR2 from the germline V gene are MGHDK and SYGVNS. The CDR3 length is 15 residues. CDR3 nucleotide sequence: TGTGCCAGCAGTGGCTACGGAGGGTATGGTGAAAAACTGTTTTTT. It translates to CASSGYGGYGEKLFF. The full variable domain, with the rest looked up from reference TRBV25-1 and TRBJ1-4, is EADIYQTPRYLVIGTGKKITLECSQTMGHDKMYWYQQDPGMELHLIHYSYGVNSTEKGDLSSESTVSRIRTEHFPLTLESARPSHTSQYLCASSGYGGYGEKLFFGSGTQLSVL.

This sequence joins TRBV27 and TRBJ2-7; D is undetermined. V was cut by 2 bases and J by 7 bases, with 12 bases left in between. Germline assignment: CDR1 MNHEY and CDR2 SMNVEV (reference sequence). The CDR3 runs to 13 residues. The CDR3 nucleotides read TGTGCCAGCAGTTTAGTTCCATACTGGGAGCAGTACTTC. Its protein product is CASSLVPYWEQYF.

V usage is TRBV7-8 and J usage is TRBJ2-7; D is possibly TRBD2 (5 bases). CDR3 length: 15 amino acids. From germline, CDR1 is SGHVS and CDR2 FQNEAQ. Trimming shortened V by 0 bases and J by 6 bases, and 15 bases separated the two germline ends. CDR3 residues: CASSLARLGRGEQYF. The CDR3 DNA is TGTGCCAGCAGCTTAGCGCGGTTAGGGAGAGGCGAGCAGTACTTC.

The chain links TRBV5-6 to TRBJ1-1; D uncertain. The V gene lost 4 bases and the J gene lost 1 base, with 14 bases spanning the gap. The germline V gene encodes CDR1 SGHDT and CDR2 YYEEEE. This CDR3 contains 15 residues. The CDR3 is CASSDSKAGNTEAFF. The CDR3 coding sequence is TGTGCCAGCAGCGACTCAAAAGCGGGGAACACTGAAGCTTTCTTT.

This sequence joins TRBV29-1 and TRBJ2-7, with D perhaps TRBD2 (5 bases). The CDR3 contains 12 residues. Looked up from germline, CDR1 is SQVTM and CDR2 is ANQGSEA. V lost 6 bases and J 3 bases, leaving 12 bases between the germline ends. For the CDR3, the DNA is TGCAGCGTGACAACTAGTGTCTACGAGCAGTACTTC. This translates into CSVTTSVYEQYF.

This chain joins TRBV5-4 and TRBJ2-7, with 8 positions matching TRBD1. This CDR3 has 13 residues. With 5 bases clipped from V and 4 bases from J, the junction kept 5 bases outside the gene matches. Germline V gives CDR1 SGHNT, CDR2 YYREEE (reference sequence). The CDR3 region is CASSPGQDYEQYF. The CDR3 DNA reads TGTGCCAGCAGTCCGGGACAGGATTACGAGCAGTACTTC. The whole variable domain, filled in from reference TRBV5-4 and TRBJ2-7, reads ETGVTQSPTHLIKTRGQQVTLRCSSQSGHNTVSWYQQALGQGPQFIFQYYREEENGRGNFPPRFSGLQFPNYSSELNVNALELDDSALYLCASSPGQDYEQYFGPGTRLTVT.

The chain combines TRBV11-2 with TRBJ1-2, with a weak D call TRBD1 (6 bases). The CDR3 contains 15 residues. Germline V gene data show CDR1 as SGHAT and CDR2 as FQNNGV. V was clipped by 1 base and J by 4 bases, with 13 bases between them. The CDR3 loop is CASSLARGTGYGYTF. DNA of the CDR3: TGTGCCAGCAGCTTAGCCAGGGGTACGGGCTATGGCTACACCTTC.

The chain links TRBV6-5 to TRBJ1-3; TRBD1 matches 7 bases. J gave up 9 bases and V 2 bases, and 7 bases lay outside the gene matches. This CDR3 is built from 14 residues. Germline CDR1 reads MNHEY; CDR2 reads SVGAGI. The CDR3, as DNA: TGTGCCAGCAGTTACGAGGAGGGGGCAGGCACCATATATTTT. As protein: CASSYEEGAGTIYF.

This clone is a singleton in its sample. CDR3 loop: CASSSPILNEQFF. Here the CDR3 DNA reads TGTGCCAGCAGTTCCCCAATACTAAATGAGCAGTTCTTC. The chain has TRBV6-5 and TRBJ2-1; no firm D call. The ends were cut back, 4 bases at V and 7 bases at J, with 11 bases in the middle. The CDR3 extends over 13 amino acids. CDR1 and CDR2 (germline): MNHEY, SVGAGI.

The chain recombines TRBV13 with TRBJ2-5, with D possibly being TRBD1 (6 bases). V was cut by 5 bases and J by 0 bases, with 13 bases left in between. The CDR3 is 15 residues long. From germline, CDR1 is PRHDT and CDR2 FYEKMQ (reference sequence). This CDR3 reads CASSLPDRYQETQYF. CDR3 in DNA: TGTGCCAGCAGCCTTCCTGACAGGTACCAAGAGACCCAGTACTTC.

There are a few counts of this clone. The CDR3 sequence is CASRLKQSNTEAFF. In DNA, the CDR3 is TGTGCAAGTCGCTTAAAACAGTCTAACACTGAAGCTTTCTTT. This rearrangement joins TRBV12-2 to TRBJ1-1; whether TRBD1, the table's D call, matches the DNA was not checked. TRBV12-2 is designated a pseudogene. This CDR3 region has 14 residues.

The gene calls are TRBV6-5 and TRBJ2-7; the D is unclear. V lost 5 bases and J lost 3, with 14 bases in between. Germline V gene data show CDR1 as MNHEY and CDR2 as SVGAGI. The CDR3 sequence is 14 residues long. The CDR3 DNA is TGTGCCAGCAGTCGCCTAGTACTTAACTACGAGCAGTACTTC. It translates to CASSRLVLNYEQYF.

This chain connects TRBV9 to TRBJ1-2; TRBD1 matches at 7 bases. The CDR3 runs 14 residues. Trimming cost V 0 bases and J 7 bases; bases outside gene matches: 6. Germline CDR1 and CDR2: SGDLS and YYNGEE. The CDR3: CASSVEQGLGGYTF. The DNA for the CDR3 is TGTGCCAGCAGCGTAGAACAGGGGTTAGGTGGCTACACCTTC.

The chain employs TRBV5-1 and TRBJ1-1; D might be TRBD1 (6 bases). CDR1 is SGHRS, CDR2 YFSETQ, per germline. This CDR3 is built from 13 residues. Trimming removed 3 bases at V and 6 bases at J, with 12 bases between. The CDR3 DNA sequence: TGCGCCAGCAGCTCTCTGACAGGCCCTGAAGCTTTCTTT. Amino acids: CASSSLTGPEAFF.

The rearrangement uses TRBV15 and TRBJ1-4; unclear D gene. From germline, CDR1 is LNHNV and CDR2 YYDKDF (reference sequence). The germline V and J ends were trimmed by 0 bases and 0 bases, with 11 bases remaining between them. The CDR3 length is 17 residues. The CDR3: CATSRDMVGATNEKLFF. CDR3 nucleotides: TGTGCCACCAGCAGAGATATGGTCGGAGCAACTAATGAAAAACTGTTTTTT.

This sequence joins TRBV6-1 and TRBJ2-7; D is possibly TRBD1 (5 bases). Trimming stripped 2 bases from V and 6 bases from J, with 11 bases between. This CDR3 is 13 amino acids long. In germline, CDR1 is MNHNS, CDR2 SASEGT. The CDR3 nucleotides are TGTGCCAGCAGTGAATTCCGGACAACCGAGCAGTACTTC. Protein: CASSEFRTTEQYF.

The rearrangement joins TRBV7-8 to TRBJ2-2, with no clear D. The CDR3 loop spans 13 amino acids. The V gene's germline CDR1 is SGHVS and CDR2 FQNEAQ. Trimming took 1 base from V and 4 from J, leaving 4 bases between them. CDR3: CASSLVSTGELFF. In nucleotides, the CDR3 is TGTGCCAGCAGCTTAGTTAGCACCGGGGAGCTGTTTTTT.

V usage is TRBV10-2 and J usage is TRBJ1-1, with D perhaps TRBD1 (5 bases). Germline assignment: CDR1 WSHSY and CDR2 SAAADI. Deletions cut 6 bases from V and 1 base from J, with 18 bases between. The length of the CDR3 is 16 residues. The CDR3 spells CASSYGTFGRNTEAFF. The CDR3 nucleotides are TGCGCCAGCAGCTATGGGACCTTCGGGAGGAACACTGAAGCTTTCTTT.

The rearrangement joins TRBV16 to TRBJ2-7, with no clear D. The CDR3 sequence is 12 residues long. The V gene's germline CDR1 is KGHSY and CDR2 FQNENV. Trimming cost V 2 bases and J 3 bases, with 5 bases left between them. For the CDR3, the DNA is TGTGCCAGCAGCCAAGGCCTCTACGAGCAGTACTTC. Its translation is CASSQGLYEQYF.

This clone was counted once. This chain joins TRBV6-5 and TRBJ2-2; D remains ambiguous. The CDR3 sequence is 14 residues long. CDR1 and CDR2 from the germline V gene are MNHEY and SVGAGI. V was cut by 2 bases and J by 6 bases, with 10 bases left in between. The CDR3 loop is CASSYLNIAGELFF. CDR3 in DNA: TGTGCCAGCAGTTACCTTAACATCGCCGGGGAGCTGTTTTTT.